This T cell receptor (beta chain) was captured in a study of blood T cell repertoires in COVID-19. This clone has more than one count but fewer than ten. Germline CDR1 is MGHDK and CDR2 is SYGVNS. The CDR3 is 18 amino acids. Trimming removed 3 bases from V and 0 bases from J; junction bases left unmatched: 10. Using immunoSEQ multiplex PCR, the repertoire was profiled, and TCRdb retains in-frame clones only, with some absent. The table lists roughly 96,000 clones, about 80% of them singletons. V usage is TRBV25-1 and J usage is TRBJ1-1; 10 nucleotides agree with TRBD1. The sequence was collected from a man aged 55 to 69 with acute or convalescent COVID-19. The source material was peripheral blood. DNA for the CDR3: TGTGCCAGCAGTGAGCTCCCGGGACAGGGGAACATGAACACTGAAGCTTTCTTT. Translation gives CASSELPGQGNMNTEAFF. Complete variable domain (other parts from reference TRBV25-1 and TRBJ1-1): EADIYQTPRYLVIGTGKKITLECSQTMGHDKMYWYQQDPGMELHLIHYSYGVNSTEKGDLSSESTVSRIRTEHFPLTLESARPSHTSQYLCASSELPGQGNMNTEAFFGQGTRLTVV.